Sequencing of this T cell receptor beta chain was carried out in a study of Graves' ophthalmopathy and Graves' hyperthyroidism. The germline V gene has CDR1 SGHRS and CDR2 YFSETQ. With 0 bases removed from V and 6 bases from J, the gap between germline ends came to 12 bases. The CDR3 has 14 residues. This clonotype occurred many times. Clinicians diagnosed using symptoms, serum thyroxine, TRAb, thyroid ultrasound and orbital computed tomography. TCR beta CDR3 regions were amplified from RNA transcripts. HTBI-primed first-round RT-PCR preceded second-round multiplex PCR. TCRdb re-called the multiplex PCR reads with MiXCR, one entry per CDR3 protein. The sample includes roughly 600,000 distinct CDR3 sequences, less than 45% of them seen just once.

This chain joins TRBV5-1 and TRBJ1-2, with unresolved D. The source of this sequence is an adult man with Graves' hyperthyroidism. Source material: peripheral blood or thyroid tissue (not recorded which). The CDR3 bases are TGCGCCAGCAGCTTGGTAGAGGGCACCCATGGCTACACCTTC. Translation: CASSLVEGTHGYTF.